Below are 31 T cell receptor beta chains sequenced from a single sample in a study of blood T cell repertoires in COVID-19. The data were produced by immunoSEQ multiplex PCR, yet TCRdb's version contains in-frame clones alone and is incomplete. The sample includes about 130,000 clones, around 85% of them seen just once. Sequencing was carried out using peripheral blood. Every receptor here comes from a human donor in a cohort sampled during active COVID-19.

The rearrangement uses TRBV6-4 and TRBJ1-2; no clear D gene. The CDR3 has 13 residues. The germline V gene has CDR1 MRHNA and CDR2 SNTAGT. V was pared by 5 bases and J by 3 bases, with 10 bases between. Here the CDR3 reads CASSRGPDYGYTF. CDR3 DNA: TGTGCCAGCAGTCGTGGTCCGGACTATGGCTACACCTTC.

The rearrangement joins TRBV29-1 to TRBJ2-4; 12 positions agree with TRBD2. The V gene's germline CDR1 is SQVTM and CDR2 ANQGSEA. The CDR3 runs 14 residues. Trimming took 4 bases from V and 8 from J; bases not matched to a gene: 6. The CDR3 coding sequence is TGCAGCGTTGTATCTAGCGGGGGGGAGGACATTCAGTACTTC. It translates to CSVVSSGGEDIQYF. Supplemented by reference TRBV29-1 and TRBJ2-4, the full variable domain reads SAVISQKPSRDICQRGTSLTIQCQVDSQVTMMFWYRQQPGQSLTLIATANQGSEATYESGFVIDKFPISRPNLTFSTLTVSNMSPEDSSIYLCSVVSSGGEDIQYFGAGTRLSVL.

The V and J genes are TRBV6-5 and TRBJ2-1, with a weak D call TRBD2 (6 bases). V was cut by 5 bases and J by 5 bases, with 13 bases left in between. Germline lookup yields CDR1 MNHEY and CDR2 SVGAGI. The CDR3 length is 14 residues. The CDR3 is CASSRDGRNNEQFF. CDR3 nucleotide sequence: TGTGCCAGCAGTAGAGACGGGAGAAACAATGAGCAGTTCTTC.

The CDR3 DNA follows: TGTGCCTGGAGTCGAGGGAACTATGGCTACACCTTC. Protein product: CAWSRGNYGYTF. The rearrangement uses TRBV30 and TRBJ1-2; no firm D call. Trimming took 2 bases from V and 2 from J, leaving 6 bases between them. Germline values: CDR1 GTSNPN, CDR2 SVGIG (reference sequence). The length of the CDR3 is 12 residues. Variable domain in full (rest from reference TRBV30 and TRBJ1-2): SQTIHQWPATLVQPVGSPLSLECTVEGTSNPNLYWYRQAAGRGLQLLFYSVGIGQISSEVPQNLSASRPQDRQFILSSKKLLLSDSGFYLCAWSRGNYGYTFGSGTRLTVV.

This chain connects TRBV6-5 to TRBJ1-2, with 9 nucleotides matching TRBD1. Looked up from germline, CDR1 is MNHEY and CDR2 is SVGAGI. The V gene end was trimmed by 7 bases and the J gene end by 8 bases; junction bases not matched to a gene: 8. The CDR3 totals 13 residues. DNA of the CDR3: TGTGCCAGCACCAGAACGGACAGGGGAGGCTACACCTTC. Protein sequence: CASTRTDRGGYTF.

J is TRBJ2-7 and V is TRBV6-2 or TRBV6-3, with a possible D match to TRBD1 (6 bases). The V end lost 2 bases, the J end lost 3 bases, and 14 bases lay between the germline ends. Germline-derived CDR1 and CDR2 are MNHEY and SVGEGT. The CDR3 covers 15 residues. The DNA of the CDR3 is TGTGCCAGCAGTTACAGCAAAGGGGGATTCTACGAGCAGTACGTC. This codes for CASSYSKGGFYEQYV.

This sequence joins TRBV3-1 (or the pseudogene TRBV3-2) and TRBJ1-5, with D possibly matching TRBD1 (6 bases). This CDR3 region has 16 residues. Trimming pared 4 bases from V and 5 bases from J, leaving 18 bases between. Germline V gene data show CDR1 as LGHDT and CDR2 as YNNKEL (reference sequence). The CDR3 protein is CASSRGFDRTYQPQHF. In DNA form, the CDR3 reads TGTGCCAGCAGCCGGGGGTTTGACAGGACTTATCAGCCCCAGCATTTT.

This clone was counted a few times. This chain uses TRBV6-6 with TRBJ2-7, with 7 bases matching TRBD1. The trim removed 5 bases at V and 4 bases at J, leaving 5 bases unmatched. In germline, CDR1 is MNHNY, CDR2 SVGAGI (reference sequence). CDR3 length: 13 amino acids. CDR3 loop: CASSIQGSYEQYF. CDR3 bases: TGTGCCAGCAGTATACAGGGGTCGTACGAGCAGTACTTC.

The chain couples TRBV5-4 to TRBJ1-1; TRBD1 matches at 9 bases. J gave up 1 base and V 3 bases, and 4 bases lay outside the gene matches. Germline CDR1 is SGHNT and CDR2 is YYREEE (reference sequence). This CDR3 is 15 amino acids long. In DNA form, the CDR3 reads TGTGCCAGCAGCTACAGGGGGCAGGGGAACACTGAAGCTTTCTTT. The encoded protein is CASSYRGQGNTEAFF.

In DNA, the CDR3 is TGTGCCAGCAGTAGACTAGCGGGAGGCCAAGAGACCCAGTACTTC. Translated: CASSRLAGGQETQYF. V and J are TRBV27 and TRBJ2-5; 13 nucleotides agree with TRBD2. The CDR3 is 15 amino acids. With V trimmed by 5 bases and J by 1 base, 1 base remained unmatched. Germline assignment: CDR1 MNHEY and CDR2 SMNVEV (reference sequence).

This chain links TRBV19 with TRBJ2-3; weak D call: TRBD1 (5 bases). V was clipped by 7 bases and J by 10 bases, with 12 bases between them. CDR1 LNHDA and CDR2 SQIVND come from the germline V gene (reference sequence). This CDR3 region has 11 residues. CDR3 residues: CASKQGTAQYF. The DNA of the CDR3 is TGTGCCAGTAAGCAGGGAACGGCGCAGTATTTT.

This clone was picked up one time. The V gene is TRBV14, the J gene TRBJ2-5; 9 bases are a match to TRBD1. In germline, CDR1 is SGHDN, CDR2 FVKESK. The trim removed 3 bases at V and 5 bases at J, leaving 10 bases unmatched. This CDR3 is 16 amino acids long. The CDR3: CASSQGTGLILETQYF. The CDR3 DNA reads TGTGCCAGCAGCCAGGGGACAGGGTTGATTTTGGAGACCCAGTACTTC.

V usage is TRBV9 and J usage is TRBJ1-1, with a tentative D call TRBD1 (6 bases). V lost 0 bases, J lost 4 bases, and 7 bases lay in between. This CDR3 has 13 residues. In germline, CDR1 is SGDLS, CDR2 YYNGEE. The CDR3 bases are TGTGCCAGCAGCGTAGGGACAGCCACTGAAGCTTTCTTT. Translation gives CASSVGTATEAFF.

The chain recombines TRBV3-1 (or the pseudogene TRBV3-2) with TRBJ2-3; TRBD2 agrees at 9 bases. V lost 3 bases and J lost 6; bases outside the gene matches: 10. There are 16 residues in the CDR3. From germline, CDR1 is LGHDT and CDR2 YNNKEL (reference sequence). For the CDR3, the DNA is TGTGCCAGCAGCCAGATCCTTGCGGGAGGGAGTGATACGCAGTATTTT. It codes for CASSQILAGGSDTQYF.

The chain couples TRBV20-1 to TRBJ2-7; 8 positions agree with TRBD2. CDR1 is DFQATT, CDR2 SNEGSKA, per germline (reference sequence). V lost 3 bases and J lost 3; bases outside the gene matches: 13. The CDR3 totals 16 residues. Here the CDR3 DNA reads TGCAGTGCTAGTTCTCAACTAGCGGTGCCTAACTACGAGCAGTACTTC. Translating it yields CSASSQLAVPNYEQYF.

V is TRBV19 and J is TRBJ1-5, with 7 bases that match TRBD1. Unmatched junction bases numbered 3, after V lost 3 bases and J lost 4 bases. Germline V gives CDR1 LNHDA, CDR2 SQIVND (reference sequence). The CDR3 runs to 14 residues. The CDR3 protein is CASSIAGGNQPQHF. CDR3 coding DNA: TGTGCCAGTAGTATTGCAGGGGGGAATCAGCCCCAGCATTTT.

The chain joins TRBV7-2 to TRBJ1-2; D is possibly TRBD1 (6 bases). Per the germline V gene, CDR1 is SGHTA and CDR2 is FQGNSA. CDR3 length: 17 amino acids. Deletions cut 0 bases from V and 8 bases from J, with 22 bases between. This CDR3 is CASSLALNRGGWTGYTF. Here the CDR3 DNA reads TGTGCCAGCAGCTTAGCTCTTAACCGAGGGGGTTGGACCGGCTACACCTTC.

This sequence joins TRBV11-2 and TRBJ2-3; D uncertain. The CDR3 runs 14 residues. V was cut by 3 bases and J by 0 bases, with 7 bases left in between. Germline V gives CDR1 SGHAT, CDR2 FQNNGV. CDR3 sequence: CASSFIQSTDTQYF. CDR3 sequence (DNA): TGTGCCAGCAGCTTTATCCAGAGCACAGATACGCAGTATTTT.

The chain carries TRBV27 and TRBJ1-2; the D gene is possibly TRBD1 (5 bases). CDR3 size: 16 residues. The ends were cut back, 5 bases at V and 2 bases at J, with 18 bases in the middle. CDR1 and CDR2 from the germline V gene are MNHEY and SMNVEV (reference sequence). In DNA, the CDR3 is TGTGCCAGCAGTCCCCCTCCCGGGGGTCGGAACTATGGCTACACCTTC. It translates to CASSPPPGGRNYGYTF.

CDR3 protein: CSVGSSGSNEQFF. CDR3 nucleotides: TGCAGCGTTGGTTCTAGCGGGAGCAATGAGCAGTTCTTC. V and J are TRBV29-1 and TRBJ2-1; 10 positions agree with TRBD2. Losses at the gene ends were 4 bases for V and 6 bases for J; bases not matched to a gene: 3. The CDR3 is 13 residues long. Germline V CDR1 and CDR2: SQVTM, ANQGSEA.

For the CDR3, the DNA is TGTGCCAGTAGTCTTCTCCAACAGGGGGCCATCTCTGGAAACACCATATATTTT. Translating it yields CASSLLQQGAISGNTIYF. The rearrangement uses TRBV19 and TRBJ1-3; 9 bases agree with TRBD1. The J segment lost 0 bases and the V segment lost 5 bases, leaving 11 bases of the junction unmatched. Germline-derived CDR1 and CDR2 are LNHDA and SQIVND (reference sequence). The CDR3 loop spans 18 amino acids. The full variable domain, with the rest looked up from reference TRBV19 and TRBJ1-3, is DGGITQSPKYLFRKEGQNVTLSCEQNLNHDAMYWYRQDPGQGLRLIYYSQIVNDFQKGDIAEGYSVSREKKESFPLTVTSAQKNPTAFYLCASSLLQQGAISGNTIYFGEGSWLTVV.

A single count supports this clone. This rearrangement joins TRBV10-3 to TRBJ1-3; D gene ambiguous. Germline V lookup: CDR1 ENHRY, CDR2 SYGVKD. This CDR3 region has 14 residues. V was shortened by 10 bases and J by 0 bases, with 13 bases between the two germline ends. The CDR3 here is CATSEGLSGNTIYF. CDR3 sequence (DNA): TGTGCCACCTCCGAGGGCCTCTCTGGAAACACCATATATTTT.

V gene TRBV7-9 combines with J gene TRBJ2-5; TRBD2 might be the D (6 bases). Trimming left V 8 bases short and J 7 bases short, with 17 bases between. Per the germline V gene, CDR1 is SEHNR and CDR2 is FQNEAQ (reference sequence). There are 13 residues in the CDR3. The CDR3 reads CASLRGFLGTQYF. CDR3 DNA sequence: TGTGCCAGCCTTCGGGGGTTTTTGGGGACCCAGTACTTC.

This clone was detected only a few times. The chain has TRBV6-1 and TRBJ2-7; D is ambiguous. The V gene's germline CDR1 is MNHNS and CDR2 SASEGT. This CDR3 is built from 14 residues. The V and J ends lost 1 base and 6 bases respectively, with 13 bases between them. Here the CDR3 DNA reads TGTGCCAGCAGTGAAGGGCTCCCCGCCACCGAGCAGTACGTC. This sequence encodes CASSEGLPATEQYV.

The CDR3 nucleotides read TGTGCCACCAGCAGAGATCTGAACAGCCAAGAGACCCAGTACTTC. Translating it yields CATSRDLNSQETQYF. The V and J genes are TRBV15 and TRBJ2-5; D gene uncertain. The CDR3 is made up of 15 amino acids. The germline gives CDR1 LNHNV, CDR2 YYDKDF (reference sequence). V shed 0 bases and J shed 1 base, with 9 bases lying between them.

The V gene is TRBV19, the J gene TRBJ1-1; 8 nucleotides line up with TRBD1. CDR3 size: 13 residues. CDR1 is LNHDA, CDR2 SQIVND, per germline (reference sequence). CDR3 loop: CGTGRNPGTEAFF. The CDR3, as DNA: TGTGGGACAGGGCGTAACCCCGGCACTGAAGCTTTCTTT. Full variable domain (outside the CDR3, taken from reference TRBV19 and TRBJ1-1): DGGITQSPKYLFRKEGQNVTLSCEQNLNHDAMYWYRQDPGQGLRLIYYSQIVNDFQKGDIAEGYSVSREKKESFPLTVTSAQKNPTAFYLCGTGRNPGTEAFFGQGTRLTVV.

The CDR3 sequence: CATRETGVHTEAFF. DNA of the CDR3: TGTGCCACCAGGGAGACAGGGGTACACACTGAAGCTTTCTTT. The rearrangement uses TRBV24-1 and TRBJ1-1, with TRBD1 identical over 8 bases. Germline loops: CDR1 KGHDR, CDR2 SFDVKD. The length of the CDR3 is 14 residues. The junction had 6 bases not matched to a gene; V was cut back by 7 bases and J by 3 bases.

In its sample, this clone was seen once. The chain carries TRBV19 and TRBJ2-2; D may be TRBD2 (6 bases). CDR3 size: 17 residues. The germline gives CDR1 LNHDA, CDR2 SQIVND (reference sequence). With 5 bases removed from V and 5 bases from J, the gap between germline ends came to 21 bases. CDR3: CASSLALEAGGTGELFF. CDR3 DNA: TGTGCCAGTAGTCTAGCGTTAGAAGCGGGCGGGACCGGGGAGCTGTTTTTT. The variable domain in full, completed from reference TRBV19 and TRBJ2-2, reads DGGITQSPKYLFRKEGQNVTLSCEQNLNHDAMYWYRQDPGQGLRLIYYSQIVNDFQKGDIAEGYSVSREKKESFPLTVTSAQKNPTAFYLCASSLALEAGGTGELFFGEGSRLTVL.

The CDR3 sequence: CASSLPMGQEEAFF. CDR3 DNA: TGTGCCAGCAGTTTACCTATGGGACAGGAGGAAGCTTTCTTT. The chain uses TRBV28 and TRBJ1-1; TRBD1 aligns across 8 bases. The germline V gene encodes CDR1 MDHEN and CDR2 SYDVKM. V trimming: 2 bases; J trimming: 8 bases; junction bases outside the gene matches: 7. There are 14 residues in the CDR3.

CDR3 in amino acids: CASSPRTGFGYTF. CDR3 sequence (DNA): TGTGCCAGCAGTCCGCGGACAGGGTTTGGCTACACCTTC. V gene TRBV12-3 or TRBV12-4 combines with J gene TRBJ1-2, with 8 bases matching TRBD1. V gave up 5 bases and J gave up 7 bases; unmatched junction bases: 6. This CDR3 has 13 amino acids.

The genes are TRBV3-1 (or the pseudogene TRBV3-2) and TRBJ1-5; possible D gene TRBD1, 6 bases. The germline V gene encodes CDR1 LGHDT and CDR2 YNNKEL (reference sequence). This CDR3 contains 15 residues. V lost 1 base and J lost 3, with 10 bases in between. The CDR3 here is CASSQARGDNQPQHF. For the CDR3, the DNA is TGTGCCAGCAGCCAAGCCAGGGGTGACAATCAGCCCCAGCATTTT.